This TCR beta chain was profiled in a study of T cell repertoires in cytomegalovirus infection. Across the whole study: CMV infection together with matching HLA type was indicated by public TCR beta signatures. The study's findings and limits: The response measured ex vivo was dominated by TCR beta clonotypes (HLA-C-restricted and CMV-specific). Summed frequency of public TCR beta families distinguished CMV carriers with the relevant HLA.

In germline, CDR1 is SGHRS, CDR2 YFSETQ. Germline trimming cut 4 bases from V and 5 bases from J; bases unmatched to any gene: 10. The CDR3 consists of 15 residues. Each CDR3 protein gets one entry after TCRdb re-called the reads with MiXCR. The table shows 450,000 to 550,000 distinct CDR3 sequences, with 16% occurring only once. This clonotype occurred a few times. As yet, its antigen is unknown. The sequenced sample consisted of CD8+ T cells from PBMCs. The clonotype was recovered from a human donor in good health (CMV status not recorded). Some clones in this sample may be carry-over from other donors' samples. V usage is TRBV5-1 and J usage is TRBJ1-1; 8 positions match TRBD1. CDR3 sequence (DNA): TGCGCCAGCAGCGTATTTACAGGGGGGGGGACTGAAGCTTTCTTT. This encodes CASSVFTGGGTEAFF.